This record concerns one T cell receptor beta chain sequence. The antigen it binds to is not known. Per-base qualities were not stored, and no clone one base away is much larger. The data originate from a study of T cell changes during pregnancy in multiple sclerosis (dated by TCRdb to about 2019). General notes on the study: The study looked at changes in the T cell repertoire across pregnancy in women with multiple sclerosis.

Reading from cysteine to phenylalanine, the CDR3 counts 14 amino acids. Of all the DNA, just the CDR3 is kept, 42 bases in frame from base 1. The V and J ends are trimmed by 6 bases and 3 bases, leaving 15 bases between them. CDR1 SGHNT and CDR2 YYREEE were looked up in the germline V gene (reference sequence). Library method: the immunoSEQ multiplex PCR assay. Here the immuneACCESS table is served through TCRdb, limited to in-frame sequences with V and J called. Missing clones are a known gap in these copies; in checked studies unresolved V genes cover under half, and the rest lacks a known reason. Here the sample has approximately 100,000 clones; around 93% occur a single time. Of the sample, approximately 4.5% falls within the top ten clones.

The receptor chain draws on TRBV5-4 and TRBJ2-5, and possibly TRBD2, on 6 matching bases. This TCR came from a female donor with multiple sclerosis, enrolled in a pregnancy study. The sequenced sample was peripheral blood, obtained in the first trimester of pregnancy. The DNA sequence is TGTGCCAGCAAAGGGAGGATCGGTGAAGAGACCCAGTACTTC. Its translation is CASKGRIGEETQYF.